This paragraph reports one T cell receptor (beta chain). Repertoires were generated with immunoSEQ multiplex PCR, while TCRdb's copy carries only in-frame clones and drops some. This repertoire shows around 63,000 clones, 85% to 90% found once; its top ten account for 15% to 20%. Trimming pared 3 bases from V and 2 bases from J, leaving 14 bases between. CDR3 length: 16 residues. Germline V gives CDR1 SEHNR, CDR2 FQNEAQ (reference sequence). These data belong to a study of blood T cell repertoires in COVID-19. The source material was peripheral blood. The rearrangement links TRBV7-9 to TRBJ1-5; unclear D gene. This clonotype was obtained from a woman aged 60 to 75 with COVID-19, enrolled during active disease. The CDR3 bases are TGTGCCAGCAGCTTGTTTTTGGGTGAGGGCAATCAGCCCCAGCATTTT. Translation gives CASSLFLGEGNQPQHF.